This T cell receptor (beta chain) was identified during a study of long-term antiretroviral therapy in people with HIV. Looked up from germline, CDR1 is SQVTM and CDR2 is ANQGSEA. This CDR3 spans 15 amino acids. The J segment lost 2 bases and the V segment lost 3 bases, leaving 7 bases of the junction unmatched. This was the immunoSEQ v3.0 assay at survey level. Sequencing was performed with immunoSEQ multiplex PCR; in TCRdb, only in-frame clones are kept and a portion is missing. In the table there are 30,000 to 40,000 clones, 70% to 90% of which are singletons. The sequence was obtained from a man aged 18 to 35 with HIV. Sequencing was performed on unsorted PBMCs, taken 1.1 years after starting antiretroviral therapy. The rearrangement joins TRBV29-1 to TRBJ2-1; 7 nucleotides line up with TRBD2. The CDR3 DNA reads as TGCAGCGTTGATGCGCGGGAGAGCCCCTACAATGAGCAGTTCTTC. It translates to CSVDARESPYNEQFF.